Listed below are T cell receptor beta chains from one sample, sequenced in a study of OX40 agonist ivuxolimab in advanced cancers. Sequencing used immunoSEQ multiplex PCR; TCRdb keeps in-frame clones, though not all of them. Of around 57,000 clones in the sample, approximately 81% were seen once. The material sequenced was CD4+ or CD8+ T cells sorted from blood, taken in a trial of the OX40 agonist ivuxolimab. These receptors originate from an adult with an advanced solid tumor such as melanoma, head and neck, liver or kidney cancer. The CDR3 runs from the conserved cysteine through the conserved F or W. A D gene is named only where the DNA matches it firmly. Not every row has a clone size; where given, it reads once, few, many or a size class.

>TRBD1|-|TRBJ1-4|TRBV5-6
CASSWGQGLDEKLFF
TGTGCCAGCAGCTGGGGACAGGGGCTAGATGAAAAACTGTTTTTT
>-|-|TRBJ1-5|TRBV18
CASSPGGGGQPQHF
TGTGCCAGCTCACCAGGAGGGGGTGGTCAGCCCCAGCATTTT
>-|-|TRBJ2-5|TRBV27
CASSFGSQETQYF
TGTGCCAGCAGTTTCGGAAGCCAAGAGACCCAGTACTTC
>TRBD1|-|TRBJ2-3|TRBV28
CASSLFPGGRGTDTQYF
TGTGCCAGCAGTTTATTCCCAGGGGGCAGGGGCACAGATACGCAGTATTTT
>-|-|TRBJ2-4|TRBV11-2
CASSPTRQQENIQYF
TGTGCCAGCAGCCCGACGCGACAGCAGGAAAACATTCAGTACTTC
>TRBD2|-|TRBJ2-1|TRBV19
CASRGREGSYNEQFF
TGTGCCAGTAGGGGGCGGGAGGGGTCCTACAATGAGCAGTTCTTC
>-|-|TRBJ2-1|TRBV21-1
CASSKRGQGRFGNNEQFF
TGTGCCAGCAGCAAGAGGGGGCAGGGCCGGTTTGGAAACAATGAGCAGTTCTTC
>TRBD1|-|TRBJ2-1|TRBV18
CASSVGQGGEQFF
TGTGCCAGCTCAGTTGGACAGGGCGGGGAGCAGTTCTTC
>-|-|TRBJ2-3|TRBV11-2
CASSTSALSTDTQYF
TGTGCCAGCAGCACCAGCGCGCTTAGCACAGATACGCAGTATTTT
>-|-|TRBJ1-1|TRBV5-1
CASSLGTNTEAFF
TGCGCCAGCAGCTTGGGGACGAACACTGAAGCTTTCTTT
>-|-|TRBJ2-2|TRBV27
CASSPGPGMARDTGELFF
TGTGCCAGCAGCCCCGGCCCAGGAATGGCCAGGGACACCGGGGAGCTGTTTTTT
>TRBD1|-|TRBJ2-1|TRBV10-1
CASSLQGEGNEQFF
TGCGCCAGCAGCCTCCAGGGGGAAGGCAATGAGCAGTTCTTC
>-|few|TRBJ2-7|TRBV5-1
CASSLAVGQDYYEQYF
TGCGCCAGCAGCTTGGCCGTGGGACAAGACTATTACGAGCAGTACTTC
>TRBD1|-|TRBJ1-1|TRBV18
CASSAGQLNTEAFF
TGTGCCAGCTCCGCGGGACAGCTGAACACTGAAGCTTTCTTT
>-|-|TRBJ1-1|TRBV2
CASSIQGATEAFF
TGTGCCAGCAGTATCCAAGGGGCCACTGAAGCTTTCTTT
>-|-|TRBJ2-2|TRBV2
CASRYSGELFF
TGTGCCAGCAGATATTCCGGGGAGCTGTTTTTT
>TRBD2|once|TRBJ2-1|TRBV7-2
CASSTGLAGYNEQFF
TGTGCCAGCAGCACCGGACTAGCGGGGTACAATGAGCAGTTCTTC
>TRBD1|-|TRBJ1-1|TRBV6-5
CASSADRGDTEAFF
TGTGCCAGCAGTGCTGACAGGGGGGACACTGAAGCTTTCTTT
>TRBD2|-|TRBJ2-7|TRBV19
CASSGRDPSGREQYF
TGTGCCAGTAGTGGCCGGGACCCCTCCGGGAGGGAGCAGTACTTC
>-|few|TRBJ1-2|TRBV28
CASSLEGFYGYTF
TGTGCCAGCAGTTTGGAGGGGTTCTATGGCTACACCTTC
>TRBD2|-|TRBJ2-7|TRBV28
CASSFYSGGQYF
TGTGCCAGCAGTTTTTACTCGGGGGGGCAGTACTTC
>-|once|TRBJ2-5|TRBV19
CASSRSTPSAQETQYF
TGTGCCAGTAGTCGCTCCACCCCTAGCGCCCAAGAGACCCAGTACTTC
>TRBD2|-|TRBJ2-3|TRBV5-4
CASSLKREAGTDTQYF
TGTGCCAGCAGCTTAAAGCGGGAGGCGGGCACAGATACGCAGTATTTT
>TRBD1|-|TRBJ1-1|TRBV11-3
CASSLGTGGSTEAFF
TGTGCCAGCAGCTTAGGGACAGGGGGGTCCACTGAAGCTTTCTTT
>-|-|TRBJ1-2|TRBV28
CASSSDRSGYTF
TGTGCCAGCAGTAGCGACAGATCTGGCTACACCTTC
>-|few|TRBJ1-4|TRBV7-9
CASSLSGDPTANEKLFF
TGTGCCAGCAGCTTGTCAGGGGACCCCACTGCTAATGAAAAACTGTTTTTT
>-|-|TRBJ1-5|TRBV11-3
CASSLVEVGGHPQPQHF
TGTGCCAGCAGCTTAGTGGAGGTTGGGGGGCATCCTCAGCCCCAGCATTTT
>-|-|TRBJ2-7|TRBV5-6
CASSPRPGHHEQYF
TGTGCCAGCAGCCCTCGGCCCGGTCACCACGAGCAGTACTTC